These 8 T cell receptor beta chains originate from one sample sequenced in a study of T-cell reconstitution after alpha-beta-depleted transplantation in children. Molecular barcoding with unique molecular identifiers was used for the TCRbeta library. Each CDR3 protein is one row after TCRdb ran MiXCR on the PCR reads. The table lists 330,000 or so distinct CDR3 sequences, 10% of them singletons. Sequences were derived from PBMCs from the stem cell graft donor, sampled from the stem cell graft. The receptors originated from a human donor who donated a stem cell graft to a child with acute lymphoblastic leukemia.

This clonotype was seen repeatedly, ten times or more. The chain links TRBV27 to TRBJ2-1; 8 bases align to TRBD2. The V gene end was trimmed by 2 bases and the J gene end by 4 bases; junction bases not matched to a gene: 4. The CDR3 runs to 15 residues. Germline V gene sequence: CDR1 MNHEY, CDR2 SMNVEV (reference sequence). This CDR3 reads CASSLGGRSYNEQFF. In DNA, the CDR3 is TGTGCCAGCAGTTTAGGCGGGAGGTCTTACAATGAGCAGTTCTTC.

Remarks on this clonotype: This may stem from a read error, because a much larger clone lies one nucleotide away. The V call is TRBV12-3 or TRBV12-4, the J call TRBJ2-2, with D uncertain. The CDR3 runs 13 residues. The chain's CDR3 is CASSSGNAGELFF. The CDR3 DNA reads TGTGCCAGCAGTTCTGGGAACGCCGGGGAGCTGTTTTTT.

This clonotype has ten or more counts. The chain combines TRBV7-3 with TRBJ2-3; 8 nucleotides align to TRBD1. The CDR3 spans 13 residues. Germline CDR1 SGHTA, CDR2 FQGTGA. V was pared by 4 bases and J by 4 bases, with 1 base of the junction left unmatched. The CDR3 region is CASSSDRADTQYF. The CDR3 DNA follows: TGTGCCAGCAGCTCGGACAGGGCAGATACGCAGTATTTT.

This clonotype was seen once. It may be a read error: a sequence one base away is much more abundant. This chain connects TRBV27 to TRBJ2-7; D may be TRBD2 (6 bases). This CDR3 spans 13 amino acids. Germline values: CDR1 MNHEY, CDR2 SMNVEV (reference sequence). CDR3 sequence: CASSLGDSYEQCF. The CDR3 DNA reads as TGTGCCAGCAGTCTCGGGGACTCCTACGAGCAGTGCTTC.

The chain has TRBV4-1 and TRBJ1-1, with D perhaps matching TRBD1 (6 bases). Germline V lookup: CDR1 MGHRA, CDR2 YSYEKL. This CDR3 spans 14 amino acids. V was trimmed by 4 bases and J by 1 base, leaving 10 bases between them. CDR3 coding DNA: TGCGCCAGCAGCCTTCGACAGGAGAACACTGAAGCTTTCTTT. This sequence encodes CASSLRQENTEAFF.

This clonotype was seen a handful of times. The chain combines TRBV12-3 or TRBV12-4 with TRBJ2-7, with D tentatively TRBD2 (8 bases). The V end was cut by 8 bases, the J end by 2 bases, with 22 bases between. CDR3 length: 16 amino acids. The CDR3 DNA reads TGTGCCAGCTCCTCCAGGGGGGGGGGACTAGCCTACGAGCAGTACTTC. This sequence encodes CASSSRGGGLAYEQYF.

The table lists this clonotype with many counts. V usage is TRBV27 and J usage is TRBJ2-7; D possibly corresponds to TRBD2 (6 bases). This CDR3 spans 13 amino acids. V was shortened by 3 bases and J by 2 bases, with 8 bases between the two germline ends. Germline V gene data show CDR1 as MNHEY and CDR2 as SMNVEV (reference sequence). CDR3 sequence (DNA): TGTGCCAGCAGTTTGTCGGGGGCCTACGAGCAGTACTTC. This codes for CASSLSGAYEQYF.

There are a few counts of this clonotype. The chain has TRBV20-1 and TRBJ2-7; a possible D gene is TRBD2 (6 bases). The CDR3 is made up of 13 amino acids. V lost 6 bases and J lost 3, with 15 bases in between. Germline CDR1 is DFQATT and CDR2 is SNEGSKA (reference sequence). The CDR3 bases are TGCAGTGCGCGGCCGTCCGGGGGCTACGAGCAGTACTTC. Its translation: CSARPSGGYEQYF.